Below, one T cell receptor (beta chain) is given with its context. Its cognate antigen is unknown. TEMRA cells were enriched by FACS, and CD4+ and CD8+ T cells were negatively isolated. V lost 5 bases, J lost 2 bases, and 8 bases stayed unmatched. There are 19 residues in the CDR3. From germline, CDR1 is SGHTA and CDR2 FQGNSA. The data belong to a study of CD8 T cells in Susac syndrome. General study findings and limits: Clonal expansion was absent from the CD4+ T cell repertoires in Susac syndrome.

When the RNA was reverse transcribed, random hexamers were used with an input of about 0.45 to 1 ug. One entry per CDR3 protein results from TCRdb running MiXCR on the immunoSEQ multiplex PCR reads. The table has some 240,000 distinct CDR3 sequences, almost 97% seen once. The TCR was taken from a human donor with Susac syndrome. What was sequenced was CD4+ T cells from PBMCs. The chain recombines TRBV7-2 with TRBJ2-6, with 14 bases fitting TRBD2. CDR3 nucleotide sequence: TGTGCCAGCAGCCCCGGGACTAGCGGGAGTCTTGCTGGGGCCAACGTCCTGACTTTC. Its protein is CASSPGTSGSLAGANVLTF.